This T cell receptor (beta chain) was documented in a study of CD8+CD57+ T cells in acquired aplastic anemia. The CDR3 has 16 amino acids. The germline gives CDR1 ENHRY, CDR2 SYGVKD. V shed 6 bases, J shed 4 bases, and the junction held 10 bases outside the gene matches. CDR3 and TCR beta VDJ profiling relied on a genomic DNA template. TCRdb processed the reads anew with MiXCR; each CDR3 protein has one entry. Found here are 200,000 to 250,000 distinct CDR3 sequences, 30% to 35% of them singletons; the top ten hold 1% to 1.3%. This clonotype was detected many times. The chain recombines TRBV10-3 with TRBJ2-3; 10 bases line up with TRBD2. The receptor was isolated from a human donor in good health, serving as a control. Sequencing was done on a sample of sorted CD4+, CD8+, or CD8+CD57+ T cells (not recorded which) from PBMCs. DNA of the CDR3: TGTGCCATCAGGCGTTCGAGCGGGGGGGCTGCAGATACGCAGTATTTT. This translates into CAIRRSSGGAADTQYF.